The 18 T cell receptor beta chains in this list originate from one sample, sequenced in a study of cytomegalovirus exposure and HLA in healthy donors. The primer mix had 60 Vbeta and 13 Jbeta primers. Assay: immunoSEQ multiplex PCR; the TCRdb copy retains only in-frame clones and omits some. The data contain 130,000 or so clones, just under 85% of them seen just once; the ten biggest clones take up 1.5% to 2.5%. The sequenced sample consisted of PBMCs. Every receptor here comes from a woman aged 40 to 49 in good health and CMV-seronegative.

This chain joins TRBV18 and TRBJ2-7, with 8 bases identical to TRBD2. J lost 2 bases, V lost 4 bases, and 4 bases had no gene match. CDR3 length: 14 amino acids. The germline gives CDR1 KGHSH, CDR2 LQKENI. As DNA, the CDR3 is TGTGCCAGCTCACGGGGGACTAGGACCTACGAGCAGTACTTC. This sequence encodes CASSRGTRTYEQYF.

The chain employs TRBV4-3 and TRBJ1-1, with 10 bases matching TRBD1. Trimming took 3 bases from V and 4 from J; bases not matched to a gene: 8. Germline CDR1 is LGHNA and CDR2 is YSLEER. The CDR3 consists of 16 residues. As DNA, the CDR3 is TGCGCCAGCAGCCACTTATGGGACAGGGGTGGCACTGAAGCTTTCTTT. This sequence encodes CASSHLWDRGGTEAFF.

The J gene is TRBJ2-7, the V gene TRBV30, with 7 nucleotides matching TRBD2. The CDR3 consists of 14 residues. The germline V gene encodes CDR1 GTSNPN and CDR2 SVGIG (reference sequence). This CDR3 is CWRGSPYLQHEQYF. As DNA, the CDR3 is TGTTGGCGCGGGAGTCCTTACCTCCAACACGAGCAGTACTTC.

This chain uses TRBV19 with TRBJ2-1, with D maybe TRBD1 (5 bases). From germline, CDR1 is LNHDA and CDR2 SQIVND (reference sequence). The CDR3 is made up of 14 amino acids. The germline V and J ends were trimmed by 2 bases and 2 bases, with 7 bases remaining between them. This CDR3 is CASSIQGTYNEQFF. The CDR3 bases are TGTGCCAGTAGTATACAGGGTACCTACAATGAGCAGTTCTTC.

The chain couples TRBV6-1 to TRBJ2-3; tentatively, D is TRBD2 (6 bases). This CDR3 contains 16 residues. The V and J ends lost 2 bases and 0 bases respectively, with 12 bases between them. Germline assignment: CDR1 MNHNS and CDR2 SASEGT. The CDR3 here is CASSETGGVSTDTQYF. CDR3 DNA: TGTGCCAGCAGTGAAACTGGCGGGGTTAGCACAGATACGCAGTATTTT.

The chain has TRBV27 and TRBJ2-7; unclear D gene. The CDR3 has 14 residues. V was cut by 3 bases and J by 2 bases, with 11 bases left in between. Germline loops: CDR1 MNHEY, CDR2 SMNVEV (reference sequence). CDR3: CASSLGDSPYEQYF. The CDR3 nucleotides are TGTGCCAGCAGTTTGGGCGATTCACCCTACGAGCAGTACTTC.

The V and J genes are TRBV30 and TRBJ2-4; TRBD2 is a possible D gene (6 bases). The germline CDR1 and CDR2 sequences are GTSNPN and SVGIG (reference sequence). V was pared by 0 bases and J by 7 bases, with 13 bases between. The CDR3 has 14 amino acids. Written as DNA, the CDR3 is TGTGCCTGGAGTGTTGGGGGGAAGGGGAACATTCAGTACTTC. Translated, it gives CAWSVGGKGNIQYF.

The genes are TRBV19 and TRBJ1-5; D ambiguous. V was clipped by 3 bases and J by 2 bases, with 11 bases between them. From germline, CDR1 is LNHDA and CDR2 SQIVND (reference sequence). This CDR3 spans 15 amino acids. For the CDR3, the DNA is TGTGCCAGTAGTATCGGAGGATTCGGCAATCAGCCCCAGCATTTT. It codes for CASSIGGFGNQPQHF.

J is TRBJ1-1 and V is TRBV4-3, with a weak D call TRBD1 (5 bases). V shed 4 bases and J shed 0 bases, with 9 bases lying between them. CDR1 and CDR2 (germline): LGHNA, YSLEER. This CDR3 is built from 14 residues. CDR3 nucleotides: TGCGCCAGCAGCCGACAGATAATGAACACTGAAGCTTTCTTT. This codes for CASSRQIMNTEAFF.

The chain joins TRBV19 to TRBJ1-2; perhaps TRBD1 as D (5 bases). The germline gives CDR1 LNHDA, CDR2 SQIVND (reference sequence). V was clipped by 3 bases and J by 4 bases, with 15 bases between them. The CDR3 spans 15 residues. In nucleotides, the CDR3 is TGTGCCAGTAGTATCGCTGGAAGGGGAGGCTATGGCTACACCTTC. It codes for CASSIAGRGGYGYTF. Full variable domain (missing parts from reference TRBV19 and TRBJ1-2): DGGITQSPKYLFRKEGQNVTLSCEQNLNHDAMYWYRQDPGQGLRLIYYSQIVNDFQKGDIAEGYSVSREKKESFPLTVTSAQKNPTAFYLCASSIAGRGGYGYTFGSGTRLTVV.

V usage is TRBV9 and J usage is TRBJ1-2, with unresolved D. Germline values: CDR1 SGDLS, CDR2 YYNGEE. The CDR3 has 14 amino acids. V dropped 0 bases and J dropped 2 bases, with 8 bases sitting between them. The CDR3 DNA follows: TGTGCCAGCAGCGTAGGGTGGGCGAACTATGGCTACACCTTC. Encoded protein: CASSVGWANYGYTF.

This chain joins TRBV5-5 and TRBJ2-7; D is possibly TRBD1 (5 bases). The V end lost 1 base, the J end lost 1 base, and 12 bases lay between the germline ends. CDR3 length: 15 amino acids. The germline V gene has CDR1 SGHKS and CDR2 YYEKEE (reference sequence). The CDR3 DNA reads TGTGCCAGCAGCTTGACAGGCCGCTTTTCCTACGAGCAGTACTTC. Translation: CASSLTGRFSYEQYF.

The chain has TRBV7-8 and TRBJ2-1, with TRBD2 matching 13 bases. This CDR3 contains 17 residues. J gave up 7 bases and V 3 bases, and 9 bases lay outside the gene matches. CDR1 and CDR2 from the germline V gene are SGHVS and FQNEAQ. The CDR3 nucleotides read TGTGCCAGCAGCTTTAAGGGACTAGCGGGATTTGTGAATGAGCAGTTCTTC. As protein: CASSFKGLAGFVNEQFF.

This sequence joins TRBV4-1 and TRBJ1-5; D is perhaps TRBD1 (6 bases). Trimming removed 6 bases at V and 0 bases at J, with 15 bases between. This CDR3 comprises 16 residues. Germline values: CDR1 MGHRA, CDR2 YSYEKL. The CDR3 DNA follows: TGCGCCAGCAGTTCGATGGGACATAATAGCAATCAGCCCCAGCATTTT. Its translation: CASSSMGHNSNQPQHF.

The rearrangement links TRBV5-8 to TRBJ1-1; the D gene is possibly TRBD1 (6 bases). Trimming took off 4 bases at V and 8 bases at J, with 12 bases between the two ends. Germline CDR1 SGHTS, CDR2 YDEGEE. The CDR3 length is 12 residues. The CDR3 loop is CASSLRGAEAFF. For the CDR3, the DNA is TGTGCCAGCAGCCTCAGGGGTGCCGAAGCTTTCTTT.

This clone occurred once. Written as DNA, the CDR3 is TGTGCCAGCAGCTTGAATTTCTTTGAGCGGTCGGAGACCCAGTACTTC. Translation: CASSLNFFERSETQYF. The chain combines TRBV7-2 with TRBJ2-5, with D perhaps matching TRBD2 (5 bases). Looked up from germline, CDR1 is SGHTA and CDR2 is FQGNSA. The CDR3 runs 16 residues. The V gene lost 3 bases and the J gene lost 5 bases, with 19 bases spanning the gap.

This chain joins TRBV6-5 and TRBJ1-2; 7 bases line up with TRBD1. Germline CDR1 MNHEY, CDR2 SVGAGI. The CDR3 sequence is 15 residues long. J gave up 7 bases and V 7 bases, and 15 bases lay outside the gene matches. This CDR3 reads CASTPVGQGEFGYTF. CDR3 in DNA: TGTGCCAGCACTCCCGTCGGGCAGGGGGAATTTGGCTACACCTTC.

This clone was detected once. V usage is TRBV11-1 and J usage is TRBJ2-1, with D maybe TRBD2 (5 bases). Trimming left V 0 bases short and J 1 base short, with 10 bases between. The CDR3 is 16 amino acids. CDR1 and CDR2 from the germline V gene are SGHAT and FQDESV (reference sequence). Here the CDR3 DNA reads TGTGCCAGCAGCTTAGCGGCGGGTTTGTCCTACAATGAGCAGTTCTTC. Residues: CASSLAAGLSYNEQFF.